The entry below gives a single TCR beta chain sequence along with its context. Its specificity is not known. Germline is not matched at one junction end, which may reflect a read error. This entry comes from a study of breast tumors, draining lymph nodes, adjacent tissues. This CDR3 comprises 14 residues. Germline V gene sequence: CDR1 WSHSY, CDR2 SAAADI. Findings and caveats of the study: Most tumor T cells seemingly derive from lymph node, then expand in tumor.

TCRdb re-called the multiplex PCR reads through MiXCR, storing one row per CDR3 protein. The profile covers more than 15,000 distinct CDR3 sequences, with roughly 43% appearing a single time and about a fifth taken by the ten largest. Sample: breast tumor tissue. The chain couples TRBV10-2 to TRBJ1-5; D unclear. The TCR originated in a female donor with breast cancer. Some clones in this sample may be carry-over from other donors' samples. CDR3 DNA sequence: TGCGCCAGCAGTGAGTCGGGGTTAAAACAGCCCCCGCCTTTT. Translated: CASSESGLKQPPPF.